The 30 T cell receptor beta chains presented below share a single source sample, sequenced in a study of identical twins. One entry per CDR3 protein, called by TCRdb with MiXCR from the 5' RACE reads. Of around 500,000 distinct CDR3 sequences in the sample, about 14% were seen once. These data were also filed under a second study, of yellow fever vaccine responses in identical twins.

Sample: CD4+ T cells sorted from blood. The source of these receptors is a woman aged 18-30 years in good health.

The gene calls are TRBV7-9 and TRBJ2-7; 9 bases align to TRBD1. The germline V gene has CDR1 SEHNR and CDR2 FQNEAQ (reference sequence). The CDR3 is 13 residues long. Trimming took 5 bases from V and 6 from J; bases not matched to a gene: 5. Here the CDR3 reads CASSQWTGAEQYF. CDR3 DNA sequence: TGTGCCAGCAGCCAATGGACAGGGGCCGAGCAGTACTTC.

In its sample, this clonotype was seen a few times. The chain uses TRBV7-9 and TRBJ1-1; D gene uncertain. The CDR3 extends over 13 amino acids. The V gene lost 5 bases and the J gene lost 6 bases, with 13 bases spanning the gap. The germline gives CDR1 SEHNR, CDR2 FQNEAQ (reference sequence). In nucleotides, the CDR3 is TGTGCCAGCAGCCCCAAAGCGTTGGCTGAAGCTTTCTTT. Translated, it gives CASSPKALAEAFF. Supplemented by reference TRBV7-9 and TRBJ1-1, the full variable domain reads DTGVSQNPRHKITKRGQNVTFRCDPISEHNRLYWYRQTLGQGPEFLTYFQNEAQLEKSRLLSDRFSAERPKGSFSTLEIQRTEQGDSAMYLCASSPKALAEAFFGQGTRLTVV.

This clonotype was counted a few times. The chain carries TRBV11-2 and TRBJ2-7; D perhaps matches TRBD1 (6 bases). CDR1 is SGHAT, CDR2 FQNNGV, per germline. The ends were cut back, 7 bases at V and 3 bases at J, with 16 bases in the middle. The CDR3 length is 14 residues. CDR3 DNA sequence: TGTGCCAGCATACTTACTTCGGGACACTACGAGCAGTACTTC. Translated, it gives CASILTSGHYEQYF.

This clonotype was counted many times. The chain uses TRBV29-1 and TRBJ2-1; unclear D gene. From germline, CDR1 is SQVTM and CDR2 ANQGSEA. With 1 base removed from V and 6 bases from J, the gap between germline ends came to 13 bases. The CDR3 has 14 amino acids. CDR3 nucleotide sequence: TGCAGCGTTGAAGGGCCCGAGAGGTTCAATGAGCAGTTCTTC. Translating it yields CSVEGPERFNEQFF.

There are many counts of this clonotype. V gene TRBV6-6 combines with J gene TRBJ2-5, with D tentatively TRBD1 (5 bases). V lost 0 bases and J lost 7, with 9 bases in between. The CDR3 covers 13 residues. CDR1 MNHNY and CDR2 SVGAGI come from the germline V gene (reference sequence). The DNA of the CDR3 is TGTGCCAGCAGTTACTCGGGGCCAGGGACCCAGTACTTC. It codes for CASSYSGPGTQYF.

This clonotype was observed a few times. The chain carries TRBV6-5 and TRBJ2-7, with 9 bases identical to TRBD1. Trimming removed 0 bases from V and 2 bases from J; junction bases left unmatched: 2. Germline CDR1 and CDR2: MNHEY and SVGAGI. This CDR3 is 15 amino acids long. CDR3 residues: CASSYSQGAPYEQYF. The CDR3 nucleotides read TGTGCCAGCAGTTACTCACAGGGGGCCCCCTACGAGCAGTACTTC.

This clonotype came up many times. The CDR3 protein is CASSPTGGSYNEQFF. In DNA, the CDR3 is TGTGCCAGCAGCCCAACAGGGGGCTCCTACAATGAGCAGTTCTTC. The chain is built from TRBV12-3 or TRBV12-4 and TRBJ2-1, with TRBD1 matching over 8 bases. The length of the CDR3 is 15 residues. With 6 bases clipped from V and 0 bases from J, the junction kept 4 bases outside the gene matches.

This clonotype was seen just once. The rearrangement uses TRBV30 and TRBJ2-5; D call uncertain. V shed 2 bases and J shed 3 bases, with 10 bases lying between them. CDR3 length equals 13 residues. Germline V lookup: CDR1 GTSNPN, CDR2 SVGIG (reference sequence). CDR3 sequence (DNA): TGTGCCTGGAGTCTCGCAAGGAAAGAGACCCAGTACTTC. Residues: CAWSLARKETQYF.

This clonotype was seen a single time. The chain links TRBV30 to TRBJ2-6, with 8 bases matching TRBD1. CDR3 length: 17 amino acids. From germline, CDR1 is GTSNPN and CDR2 SVGIG (reference sequence). V lost 1 base to trimming and J lost 1 base; unmatched junction nucleotides: 6. The CDR3 loop reads CAWSGVRTGSGANVLTF. The CDR3 coding sequence is TGTGCCTGGAGTGGAGTTAGGACAGGGTCTGGGGCCAACGTCCTGACTTTC.

This sequence joins TRBV27 and TRBJ2-5; possible D gene TRBD2, 5 bases. The V and J ends lost 8 bases and 5 bases respectively, with 12 bases between them. This CDR3 spans 12 amino acids. Looked up from germline, CDR1 is MNHEY and CDR2 is SMNVEV (reference sequence). The CDR3 DNA is TGTGCCAGCCGCGGTAGAGGGGAGACCCAGTACTTC. Translation: CASRGRGETQYF.

Ten or more counts support this clonotype. This rearrangement joins TRBV29-1 to TRBJ2-5, with 7 bases that match TRBD2. Trimming took 4 bases from V and 1 from J; bases not matched to a gene: 6. The CDR3 runs 14 residues. Germline V gene sequence: CDR1 SQVTM, CDR2 ANQGSEA. The DNA of the CDR3 is TGCAGCGTTGCCTTAGCGGGTTCCCAAGAGACCCAGTACTTC. Translated: CSVALAGSQETQYF.

This chain joins TRBV6-5 and TRBJ2-1, with TRBD2 matching over 12 bases. This CDR3 is 16 amino acids long. Germline V gene sequence: CDR1 MNHEY, CDR2 SVGAGI. V shed 4 bases and J 8 bases; nucleotides not matched to a gene: 9. The CDR3 sequence is CASSWPQWTSGDEQFF. CDR3 DNA: TGTGCCAGCAGTTGGCCGCAGTGGACTAGCGGGGATGAGCAGTTCTTC.

This clonotype was observed a handful of times. This chain links TRBV30 with TRBJ2-2; D might be TRBD1 (6 bases). The CDR3 totals 13 residues. Germline lookup yields CDR1 GTSNPN and CDR2 SVGIG (reference sequence). Trimming took off 1 base at V and 4 bases at J, with 7 bases between the two ends. In nucleotides, the CDR3 is TGTGCCTGGAGTGAGGACAGCACCGGGGAGCTGTTTTTT. Translating it yields CAWSEDSTGELFF.

This clonotype was observed at least ten times. The rearrangement links TRBV5-1 to TRBJ2-7; 8 positions match TRBD2. This CDR3 has 15 amino acids. CDR1 is SGHRS and CDR2 is YFSETQ in the germline V gene. J was trimmed by 3 bases and V by 4 bases; bases with no gene match: 9. This CDR3 is CASSNGGAGYYEQYF. DNA for the CDR3: TGCGCCAGCAGCAACGGGGGGGCCGGATACTACGAGCAGTACTTC.

This clonotype came up many times. The chain couples TRBV20-1 to TRBJ1-4, with a weak D call TRBD1 (5 bases). Trimming left V 3 bases short and J 2 bases short, with 16 bases between. The CDR3 contains 16 residues. Germline loops: CDR1 DFQATT, CDR2 SNEGSKA (reference sequence). The CDR3 bases are TGCAGTGCTAGCCCTAGAGCAGGGCGCACTAATGAAAAACTGTTTTTT. This sequence encodes CSASPRAGRTNEKLFF.

The table lists this clonotype with a few counts. The rearrangement joins TRBV28 to TRBJ2-7; D possibly corresponds to TRBD2 (6 bases). V shed 2 bases and J shed 6 bases, with 14 bases lying between them. Germline values: CDR1 MDHEN, CDR2 SYDVKM. This CDR3 has 14 amino acids. CDR3 bases: TGTGCCAGCAGTTTAGTGGAGGGGAAGGGCGAGCAGTACTTC. Its protein is CASSLVEGKGEQYF.

This clonotype was observed at least ten times. The rearrangement joins TRBV30 to TRBJ2-1; 10 bases align to TRBD1. Germline trimming cut 3 bases from V and 6 bases from J; bases unmatched to any gene: 2. Germline-derived CDR1 and CDR2 are GTSNPN and SVGIG (reference sequence). CDR3 length: 13 residues. This CDR3 is CAWSRDRGNEQFF. In DNA, the CDR3 is TGTGCCTGGAGCCGGGACAGGGGCAATGAGCAGTTCTTC. The variable domain in full, completed from reference TRBV30 and TRBJ2-1, reads SQTIHQWPATLVQPVGSPLSLECTVEGTSNPNLYWYRQAAGRGLQLLFYSVGIGQISSEVPQNLSASRPQDRQFILSSKKLLLSDSGFYLCAWSRDRGNEQFFGPGTRLTVL.

This clonotype was recorded a few times. The V and J genes are TRBV6-2 or TRBV6-3 and TRBJ2-7, with 13 bases aligning to TRBD2. Trimming cost V 5 bases and J 3 bases; bases outside gene matches: 4. This CDR3 has 15 residues. CDR1 is MNHEY and CDR2 is SVGEGT in the germline V gene. CDR3 protein: CASSKGTSGNYEQYF. CDR3 in DNA: TGTGCCAGCAGTAAGGGGACTAGCGGGAACTACGAGCAGTACTTC.

This clonotype was seen only a few times. The V gene is TRBV20-1, the J gene TRBJ1-2, with D possibly TRBD1 on 6 matching bases. V lost 3 bases and J lost 7, with 15 bases in between. Germline values: CDR1 DFQATT, CDR2 SNEGSKA (reference sequence). The CDR3 spans 13 residues. The CDR3 nucleotides are TGCAGTGCTAGCCCCCGGACAGTGGGTGGCTACACCTTC. Protein sequence: CSASPRTVGGYTF.

Ten or more counts support this clonotype. V gene TRBV6-2 or TRBV6-3 combines with J gene TRBJ2-1, with D possibly being TRBD2 (6 bases). This CDR3 is built from 16 residues. V was pared by 8 bases and J by 7 bases, with 24 bases between. Germline CDR1 MNHEY, CDR2 SVGEGT. The CDR3 sequence: CASGTGLAGRRNEQFF. In nucleotides, the CDR3 is TGTGCCAGCGGGACTGGGTTGGCGGGAAGGAGAAATGAGCAGTTCTTC.

This clonotype was observed a handful of times. J is TRBJ2-7 and V is TRBV7-2; 11 bases line up with TRBD2. The CDR3 spans 15 residues. J was trimmed by 3 bases and V by 3 bases; bases with no gene match: 4. Germline CDR1 is SGHTA and CDR2 is FQGNSA. The CDR3 loop is CASSFTSGRDYEQYF. CDR3 nucleotides: TGTGCCAGCAGCTTTACTAGCGGGAGAGACTACGAGCAGTACTTC.

This clonotype was detected only a few times. CDR3 coding DNA: TGTGCCAGCAGCTCCGGACCTGAGAGGCGCCAAGAGACCCAGTACTTC. Translated: CASSSGPERRQETQYF. This chain connects TRBV7-9 to TRBJ2-5; D unclear. Germline CDR1 and CDR2: SEHNR and FQNEAQ (reference sequence). Trimming left V 4 bases short and J 1 base short, with 16 bases between. This CDR3 has 16 residues.

The gene calls are TRBV6-1 and TRBJ2-5, with 8 bases that match TRBD1. The CDR3 is made up of 15 amino acids. The germline gives CDR1 MNHNS, CDR2 SASEGT. The V gene end was trimmed by 8 bases and the J gene end by 2 bases; junction bases not matched to a gene: 10. The CDR3 DNA sequence: TGTGCCAGCGCACCGGACAGGGTGAGGCAAGAGACCCAGTACTTC. Its protein is CASAPDRVRQETQYF.

This clonotype occurred a few times. This chain connects TRBV2 to TRBJ2-2; 15 nucleotides line up with TRBD2. The ends lost 11 bases at V and 3 bases at J; junction bases unmatched: 16. This CDR3 spans 19 amino acids. Germline V gene sequence: CDR1 SNHLY, CDR2 FYNNEI. CDR3 sequence: CAFSLLLGLAGGHTGELFF. The DNA of the CDR3 is TGTGCCTTCAGTTTACTTCTTGGACTAGCGGGGGGGCACACCGGGGAGCTGTTTTTT.

This clonotype was observed a handful of times. The chain links TRBV15 to TRBJ1-6, with 9 bases identical to TRBD1. The length of the CDR3 is 17 residues. The germline gives CDR1 LNHNV, CDR2 YYDKDF (reference sequence). V dropped 3 bases and J dropped 9; count of bases not matched to a gene: 12. The CDR3 region is CATSSKQGARISSPLHF. CDR3 in DNA: TGTGCCACCAGCAGCAAACAGGGGGCGCGTATTAGTTCACCCCTCCACTTT.

The chain has TRBV10-3 and TRBJ1-6, with 7 bases fitting TRBD1. V dropped 6 bases and J dropped 5; count of bases not matched to a gene: 7. The CDR3 length is 15 residues. The germline V gene encodes CDR1 ENHRY and CDR2 SYGVKD. The CDR3 DNA sequence: TGTGCCATCAGAGAACAGGGGTTGGATAATTCACCCCTCCACTTT. It translates to CAIREQGLDNSPLHF.

This chain joins TRBV12-3 or TRBV12-4 and TRBJ2-5, with a tentative D call TRBD1 (6 bases). V lost 10 bases and J 3 bases, leaving 15 bases between the germline ends. The CDR3 consists of 13 residues. This CDR3 reads CAIQRTVKETQYF. The CDR3 DNA reads as TGTGCCATACAACGGACAGTTAAAGAGACCCAGTACTTC.

The rearrangement uses TRBV7-2 and TRBJ2-3, with TRBD2 matching 7 bases. V was clipped by 6 bases and J by 2 bases; unmatched bases: 11. The CDR3 totals 16 residues. Germline CDR1 is SGHTA and CDR2 is FQGNSA. CDR3 amino acids: CASSSPERDYTDTQYF. The CDR3 nucleotides are TGTGCCAGCAGTTCCCCCGAGCGGGATTACACAGATACGCAGTATTTT. Looking up the rest from reference TRBV7-2 and TRBJ2-3 gives the full variable domain: GAGVSQSPSNKVTEKGKDVELRCDPISGHTALYWYRQSLGQGLEFLIYFQGNSAPDKSGLPSDRFSAERTGGSVSTLTIQRTQQEDSAVYLCASSSPERDYTDTQYFGPGTRLTVL.

This clonotype has at least ten counts. This chain joins TRBV12-3 or TRBV12-4 and TRBJ2-1; weak D call: TRBD2 (5 bases). The CDR3 sequence is 15 residues long. Trimming removed 0 bases from V and 4 bases from J, with 10 bases in between. The CDR3 sequence: CASSLARRVYNEQFF. CDR3 coding DNA: TGTGCCAGCAGTTTAGCTCGGCGGGTTTACAATGAGCAGTTCTTC.

This clonotype was detected only a few times. This rearrangement joins TRBV5-1 to TRBJ2-1; 11 bases map to TRBD2. There are 15 residues in the CDR3. Trimming at V came to 5 bases and at J to 6 bases, leaving 7 bases not matched to a gene. Germline CDR1 reads SGHRS; CDR2 reads YFSETQ. The CDR3 loop reads CASRVTSGSPNEQFF. In DNA, the CDR3 is TGCGCCAGCAGGGTCACTAGCGGGAGTCCCAATGAGCAGTTCTTC.